The 29 T cell receptor beta chains below were found in one sample sequenced in a study of T cells in Graves' hyperthyroidism and ophthalmopathy. Regions amplified from RNA transcripts were the TCR beta CDR3 regions. TCR CDR3 regions were first amplified by RT-PCR with HTBI primers. TCRdb independently ran MiXCR on the multiplex PCR reads; one entry per CDR3 protein. The table includes 490,000 or so distinct CDR3 sequences, around 15% detected once. Source material: blood. The origin of the receptors is a woman in her 30s with Graves' ophthalmopathy.

This clonotype was observed many times. The rearrangement links TRBV20-1 to TRBJ2-7; no definite D call. The CDR3 loop spans 13 amino acids. V lost 8 bases, J lost 3 bases, and 17 bases lay in between. CDR1 and CDR2 (germline): DFQATT, SNEGSKA (reference sequence). The CDR3 loop is CSIPGPFSYEQYF. The CDR3 DNA reads TGCAGTATCCCCGGGCCGTTCAGCTACGAGCAGTACTTC.

There are many counts of this clonotype. The chain uses TRBV30 and TRBJ2-7; TRBD2 matches at 12 bases. Unmatched junction bases numbered 3, after V lost 3 bases and J lost 0 bases. The CDR3 extends over 15 amino acids. Germline CDR1 reads GTSNPN; CDR2 reads SVGIG (reference sequence). Here the CDR3 reads CAWRATSGSSYEQYF. The CDR3 DNA follows: TGTGCCTGGAGGGCGACTAGCGGGAGCTCCTACGAGCAGTACTTC.

V and J are TRBV14 and TRBJ1-1; D is undetermined. With 11 bases removed from V and 1 base from J, the gap between germline ends came to 23 bases. The CDR3 runs 16 residues. Germline V lookup: CDR1 SGHDN, CDR2 FVKESK. In nucleotides, the CDR3 is TGTGCCGGACGGAGACGTAGAGGGAAACAGAACACTGAAGCTTTCTTT. This codes for CAGRRRRGKQNTEAFF.

This clonotype has at least ten counts. V and J are TRBV2 and TRBJ1-1; 7 bases are shared with TRBD1. V was clipped by 6 bases and J by 4 bases; unmatched bases: 8. This CDR3 is built from 14 residues. Germline CDR1 is SNHLY and CDR2 is FYNNEI. In nucleotides, the CDR3 is TGTGCCAGCAGATTACAGGGGATGAGCACTGAAGCTTTCTTT. Protein sequence: CASRLQGMSTEAFF. The full variable domain, completed using reference TRBV2 and TRBJ1-1, is EPEVTQTPSHQVTQMGQEVILRCVPISNHLYFYWYRQILGQKVEFLVSFYNNEISEKSEIFDDQFSVERPDGSNFTLKIRSTKLEDSAMYFCASRLQGMSTEAFFGQGTRLTVV.

There are many counts of this clonotype. V and J are TRBV7-2 and TRBJ1-5; TRBD1 is a possible D gene (6 bases). CDR1 and CDR2 (germline): SGHTA, FQGNSA. Trimming pared 0 bases from V and 6 bases from J, leaving 6 bases between. The CDR3 sequence is 13 residues long. The CDR3 region is CASSLAGGQPQHF. The CDR3 nucleotides read TGTGCCAGCAGCTTAGCAGGGGGTCAGCCCCAGCATTTT.

This clonotype was observed a few times. This chain joins TRBV7-2 and TRBJ1-6; TRBD1 matches 8 bases. The CDR3 totals 17 residues. CDR1 is SGHTA and CDR2 is FQGNSA in the germline V gene. Trimming cost V 10 bases and J 2 bases; bases outside gene matches: 13. The CDR3 is CATSIGQGWTYNSPLHF. In DNA form, the CDR3 reads TGTGCCACCTCAATCGGACAGGGATGGACCTATAATTCACCCCTCCACTTT.

The chain carries TRBV24-1 and TRBJ2-2; 11 nucleotides align to TRBD1. With V trimmed by 4 bases and J by 7 bases, 4 bases remained unmatched. This CDR3 comprises 15 residues. In germline, CDR1 is KGHDR, CDR2 SFDVKD. The DNA for the CDR3 is TGTGCCACCAGTGACGCGGGACAGGGGGACGGGGAGCTGTTTTTT. Amino acid sequence: CATSDAGQGDGELFF.

Only a few counts were recorded for this clonotype. This chain uses TRBV24-1 with TRBJ2-1, with 10 nucleotides matching TRBD2. Trimming at V came to 2 bases and at J to 8 bases, leaving 2 bases not matched to a gene. Germline V gene data show CDR1 as KGHDR and CDR2 as SFDVKD. The CDR3 is 14 residues long. CDR3 sequence reads: CATSDYSGRDEQFF. In nucleotides, the CDR3 is TGTGCCACCAGTGATTACAGCGGGAGGGATGAGCAGTTCTTC.

This clonotype showed up just a few times. This rearrangement joins TRBV6-2 or TRBV6-3 to TRBJ2-7; D unclear. The V gene's germline CDR1 is MNHEY and CDR2 SVGEGT. This CDR3 has 12 residues. The V end lost 3 bases, the J end lost 6 bases, and 9 bases lay between the germline ends. CDR3 DNA: TGTGCCAGCAGTTATGGGCCTAGCGAGCAGTACTTC. Protein sequence: CASSYGPSEQYF.

The chain is built from TRBV20-1 and TRBJ2-6, with 7 nucleotides matching TRBD1. Looked up from germline, CDR1 is DFQATT and CDR2 is SNEGSKA (reference sequence). CDR3 length equals 15 residues. The V segment lost 1 base and the J segment 2 bases; nucleotides outside the gene matches: 2. CDR3 sequence: CSARGTGAGANVLTF. In nucleotides, the CDR3 is TGCAGTGCTAGAGGAACAGGGGCTGGGGCCAACGTCCTGACTTTC.

A word on this clonotype: This may arise from a read error, as a much more abundant clone is one base away. The gene calls are TRBV9 and TRBJ1-5, with D perhaps TRBD1 (5 bases). Germline V CDR1 and CDR2: SGDLS, YYNGEE. CDR3 size: 16 residues. The CDR3: CANSVVWGCGNQPQHF. Here the CDR3 DNA reads TGTGCCAACAGCGTAGTGTGGGGGTGCGGCAATCAGCCCCAGCATTTT.

This clonotype was seen at least ten times. This chain uses TRBV20-1 with TRBJ2-5; 15 bases match TRBD2. The CDR3 contains 18 residues. V dropped 3 bases and J dropped 2; count of bases not matched to a gene: 10. From germline, CDR1 is DFQATT and CDR2 SNEGSKA (reference sequence). This chain's CDR3 is CSASKGLAGGPFQETQYF. DNA for the CDR3: TGCAGTGCTAGCAAGGGACTAGCGGGAGGTCCCTTTCAAGAGACCCAGTACTTC.

The chain joins TRBV3-2 to TRBJ2-7. TRBV3-2 is a known pseudogene. The CDR3 has 14 amino acids. CDR3 nucleotides: TGTGCCAGCAGCCAAGATCCTGGGACTAGCGAGCAGTACTTC. As protein: CASSQDPGTSEQYF.

This clonotype was detected only once. The J gene is TRBJ2-7, the V gene TRBV15; D is tentatively TRBD1 or TRBD2 (6 bases each). The CDR3 runs to 14 residues. Germline V gene data show CDR1 as LNHNV and CDR2 as YYDKDF (reference sequence). The germline V and J ends were trimmed by 0 bases and 7 bases, with 13 bases remaining between them. The CDR3 here is CATSRDAGEEEQYF. CDR3 bases: TGTGCCACCAGCAGAGATGCAGGGGAGGAAGAGCAGTACTTC.

This clonotype was seen many times. This sequence joins TRBV4-3 and TRBJ2-5; 7 bases line up with TRBD1. Germline V lookup: CDR1 LGHNA, CDR2 YSLEER. V lost 2 bases and J lost 4; bases outside the gene matches: 4. The CDR3 runs 14 residues. Here the CDR3 reads CASSQQGQLETQYF. DNA for the CDR3: TGCGCCAGCAGCCAACAGGGACAGTTAGAGACCCAGTACTTC.

This clonotype was counted ten times or more. J is TRBJ1-1 and V is TRBV12-3 or TRBV12-4; 7 nucleotides line up with TRBD1. V lost 5 bases, J lost 4 bases, and 10 bases stayed unmatched. There are 15 residues in the CDR3. The CDR3 loop reads CASSPPGQRFTEAFF. DNA for the CDR3: TGTGCCAGCAGTCCCCCGGGACAGCGCTTCACTGAAGCTTTCTTT.

Note on this clonotype: Being one base from a much bigger clone, this may be a read error. This chain joins TRBV20-1 and TRBJ1-6; D is undetermined. V lost 3 bases, J lost 6 bases, and 15 bases lay in between. CDR3 length: 15 amino acids. CDR1 is DFQATT, CDR2 SNEGSKA, per germline (reference sequence). CDR3 in DNA: TGCAGTGCTAGCATCCTCGGGGAAACTAATTCACCCCTCCACTTT. Amino acids: CSASILGETNSPLHF.

The CDR3: CASSSRRDSYNEQFF. CDR3 bases: TGTGCCAGCAGCTCCCGTAGGGACTCCTACAATGAGCAGTTCTTC. V and J are TRBV7-2 and TRBJ2-1; D uncertain. CDR1 is SGHTA and CDR2 is FQGNSA in the germline V gene. The CDR3 has 15 residues. V lost 4 bases and J 0 bases, leaving 10 bases between the germline ends.

This clonotype was observed a handful of times. J is TRBJ2-1 and V is TRBV29-1; D unresolved. V lost 0 bases and J 0 bases, leaving 15 bases between the germline ends. This CDR3 has 17 residues. The V gene's germline CDR1 is SQVTM and CDR2 ANQGSEA. This CDR3 reads CSVEESGFRSSYNEQFF. For the CDR3, the DNA is TGCAGCGTTGAAGAATCCGGTTTTAGGAGCTCCTACAATGAGCAGTTCTTC.

The chain combines TRBV30 with TRBJ2-5; TRBD1 aligns across 7 bases. The germline V gene encodes CDR1 GTSNPN and CDR2 SVGIG (reference sequence). Trimming cost V 0 bases and J 5 bases; bases outside gene matches: 3. This CDR3 has 13 residues. The CDR3 region is CAWSVQGWETQYF. The CDR3 coding sequence is TGTGCCTGGAGTGTACAGGGGTGGGAGACCCAGTACTTC.

This clonotype was detected a few times. V is TRBV6-1 and J is TRBJ2-3, with 9 positions matching TRBD2. Looked up from germline, CDR1 is MNHNS and CDR2 is SASEGT. V dropped 3 bases and J dropped 2; count of bases not matched to a gene: 6. This CDR3 is 16 amino acids long. The chain's CDR3 is CASSELAGTFTDTQYF. In DNA form, the CDR3 reads TGTGCCAGCAGTGAGCTAGCGGGAACTTTCACAGATACGCAGTATTTT.

This clonotype was detected only a few times. The genes are TRBV7-2 and TRBJ2-5; 14 nucleotides agree with TRBD2. Trimming at V came to 0 bases and at J to 5 bases, leaving 14 bases not matched to a gene. The length of the CDR3 is 20 residues. Germline V gene lookup returns CDR1 SGHTA and CDR2 FQGNSA. DNA of the CDR3: TGTGCCAGCAGCTTAGCGCTAGGACTAGCGGGAGGAACGATGTTTGAGACCCAGTACTTC. Amino acid sequence: CASSLALGLAGGTMFETQYF.

This clonotype has at least ten counts. This chain connects TRBV5-1 to TRBJ1-4; D is ambiguous. Germline V lookup: CDR1 SGHRS, CDR2 YFSETQ. This CDR3 spans 17 amino acids. With 7 bases removed from V and 2 bases from J, the gap between germline ends came to 21 bases. The CDR3 DNA sequence: TGCGCCAGCCGCGATCGAGTGGGGTTGGGGACTAATGAAAAACTGTTTTTT. Translated, it gives CASRDRVGLGTNEKLFF. The variable domain in full, with the rest retrieved from reference TRBV5-1 and TRBJ1-4, is KAGVTQTPRYLIKTRGQQVTLSCSPISGHRSVSWYQQTPGQGLQFLFEYFSETQRNKGNFPGRFSGRQFSNSRSEMNVSTLELGDSALYLCASRDRVGLGTNEKLFFGSGTQLSVL.

This clonotype was seen ten or more times. The chain joins TRBV20-1 to TRBJ2-3; 10 bases map to TRBD2. V lost 3 bases and J lost 7; bases outside the gene matches: 7. The CDR3 has 14 residues. CDR1 is DFQATT, CDR2 SNEGSKA, per germline (reference sequence). The CDR3 region is CSASFLAGANTQYF. The CDR3 coding sequence is TGCAGTGCTAGTTTCCTAGCGGGAGCGAATACGCAGTATTTT.

This clonotype has ten or more counts. V is TRBV7-2 and J is TRBJ2-2; 7 nucleotides line up with TRBD1. Looked up from germline, CDR1 is SGHTA and CDR2 is FQGNSA. The CDR3 loop spans 16 amino acids. Trimming cost V 5 bases and J 2 bases; bases outside gene matches: 8. CDR3 nucleotides: TGTGCCAGCAGCCGCCGGGACAGCGCCAACACCGGGGAGCTGTTTTTT. Amino acids: CASSRRDSANTGELFF.

This clonotype was observed at least ten times. This chain joins TRBV30 and TRBJ1-2; TRBD1 is a possible D gene (6 bases). Between the trimmed V and J ends, which lost 2 bases and 4 bases, there was a span of 14 bases. The CDR3 runs to 14 residues. Germline V gene data show CDR1 as GTSNPN and CDR2 as SVGIG (reference sequence). CDR3 amino acids: CAWSNGTTLYGYTF. In DNA, the CDR3 is TGTGCCTGGAGTAACGGGACAACCCTCTATGGCTACACCTTC.

The chain is built from TRBV7-9 and TRBJ2-1; unclear D gene. The germline V gene has CDR1 SEHNR and CDR2 FQNEAQ (reference sequence). CDR3 length: 13 amino acids. The V end lost 3 bases, the J end lost 7 bases, and 10 bases lay between the germline ends. The CDR3 coding sequence is TGTGCCAGCAGCTTTGGGGTCAATAATGAGCAGTTCTTC. It translates to CASSFGVNNEQFF.

Regarding this clonotype: Since a much larger clone is just one base distant, this may be a read error. This chain links TRBV12-3 or TRBV12-4 with TRBJ2-5, with D perhaps TRBD1 or TRBD2 (6 bases each). The CDR3 is made up of 15 amino acids. CDR3 sequence (DNA): TGTGCCAGCAGTTTTCGTCGGGGGCTCCCAGAGACCCAGTGCTTC. As protein: CASSFRRGLPETQCF.

The chain combines TRBV7-6 with TRBJ1-1; D is undetermined. This CDR3 has 15 amino acids. From germline, CDR1 is SGHVS and CDR2 FNYEAQ. With 6 bases removed from V and 0 bases from J, the gap between germline ends came to 14 bases. The CDR3 here is CASSSTRALNTEAFF. The CDR3 DNA sequence: TGTGCCAGCAGTTCAACACGGGCCCTGAACACTGAAGCTTTCTTT. The full variable domain, completed using reference TRBV7-6 and TRBJ1-1, is GAGVSQSPRYKVTKRGQDVALRCDPISGHVSLYWYRQALGQGPEFLTYFNYEAQQDKSGLPNDRFSAERPEGSISTLTIQRTEQRDSAMYRCASSSTRALNTEAFFGQGTRLTVV.